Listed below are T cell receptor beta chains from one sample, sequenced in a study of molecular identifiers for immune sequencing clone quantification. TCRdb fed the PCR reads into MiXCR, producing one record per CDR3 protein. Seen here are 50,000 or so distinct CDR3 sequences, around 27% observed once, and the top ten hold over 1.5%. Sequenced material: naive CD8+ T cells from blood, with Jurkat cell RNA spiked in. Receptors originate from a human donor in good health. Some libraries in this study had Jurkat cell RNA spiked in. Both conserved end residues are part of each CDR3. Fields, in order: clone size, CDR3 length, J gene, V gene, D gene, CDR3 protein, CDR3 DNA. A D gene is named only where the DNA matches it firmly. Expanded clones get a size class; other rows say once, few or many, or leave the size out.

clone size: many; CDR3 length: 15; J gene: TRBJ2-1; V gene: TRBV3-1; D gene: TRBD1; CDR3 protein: CASSQAGQADNEQFF; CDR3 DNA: TGTGCCAGCAGCCAAGCGGGACAGGCTGACAATGAGCAGTTCTTC
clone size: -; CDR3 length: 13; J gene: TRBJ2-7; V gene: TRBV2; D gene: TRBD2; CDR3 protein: CASHLAGRNEQYF; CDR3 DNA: TGTGCCAGTCATTTAGCGGGTCGCAACGAGCAGTACTTC
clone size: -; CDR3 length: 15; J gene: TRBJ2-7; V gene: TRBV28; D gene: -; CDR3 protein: CASSETKGLAYEQYF; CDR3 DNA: TGTGCCAGCAGTGAGACCAAGGGGTTGGCCTACGAGCAGTACTTC
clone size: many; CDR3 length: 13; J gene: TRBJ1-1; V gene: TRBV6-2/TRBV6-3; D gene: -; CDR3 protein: CASSYSVNTEAFF; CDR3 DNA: TGTGCCAGCAGTTACTCGGTGAACACTGAAGCTTTCTTT
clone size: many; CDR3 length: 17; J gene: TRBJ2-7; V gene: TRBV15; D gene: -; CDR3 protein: CATSRDTVRALPYEQYF; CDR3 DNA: TGTGCCACCAGCAGAGATACCGTTCGTGCTCTGCCCTACGAGCAGTACTTC
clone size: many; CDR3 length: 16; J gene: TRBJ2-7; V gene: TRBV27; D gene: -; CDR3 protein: CASSLLAPAGTYEQYF; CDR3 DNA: TGTGCCAGCAGTCTCCTTGCCCCGGCTGGAACCTACGAGCAGTACTTC
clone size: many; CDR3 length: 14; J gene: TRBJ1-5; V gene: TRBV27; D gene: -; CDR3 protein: CASSLMGPNQPQHF; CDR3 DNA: TGTGCCAGCAGTTTAATGGGACCCAATCAGCCCCAGCATTTT
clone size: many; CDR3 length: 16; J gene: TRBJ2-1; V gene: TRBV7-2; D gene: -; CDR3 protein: CASSYPLGLKPNEQFF; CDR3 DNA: TGTGCCAGCAGCTACCCGTTAGGGCTCAAACCCAATGAGCAGTTCTTC
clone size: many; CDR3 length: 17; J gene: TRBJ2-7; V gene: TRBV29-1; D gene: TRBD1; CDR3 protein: CSVEYLRVGQGVNEQYF; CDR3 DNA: TGCAGCGTTGAATACTTGAGGGTCGGACAGGGGGTGAACGAGCAGTACTTC
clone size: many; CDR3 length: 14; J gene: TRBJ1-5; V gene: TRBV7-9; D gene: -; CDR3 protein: CASSFGGRDQPQHF; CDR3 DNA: TGTGCCAGCAGCTTTGGGGGTCGGGATCAGCCCCAGCATTTT
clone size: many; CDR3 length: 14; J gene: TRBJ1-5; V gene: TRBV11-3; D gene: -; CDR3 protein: CASSLRQGDQPQHF; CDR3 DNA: TGTGCCAGCAGCTTACGCCAGGGTGACCAGCCCCAGCATTTT
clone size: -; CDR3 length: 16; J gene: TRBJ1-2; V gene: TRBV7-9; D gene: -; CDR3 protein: CASSLTVDTFYYGYTF; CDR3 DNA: TGTGCCAGCAGCTTGACGGTAGACACTTTTTACTATGGCTACACCTTC